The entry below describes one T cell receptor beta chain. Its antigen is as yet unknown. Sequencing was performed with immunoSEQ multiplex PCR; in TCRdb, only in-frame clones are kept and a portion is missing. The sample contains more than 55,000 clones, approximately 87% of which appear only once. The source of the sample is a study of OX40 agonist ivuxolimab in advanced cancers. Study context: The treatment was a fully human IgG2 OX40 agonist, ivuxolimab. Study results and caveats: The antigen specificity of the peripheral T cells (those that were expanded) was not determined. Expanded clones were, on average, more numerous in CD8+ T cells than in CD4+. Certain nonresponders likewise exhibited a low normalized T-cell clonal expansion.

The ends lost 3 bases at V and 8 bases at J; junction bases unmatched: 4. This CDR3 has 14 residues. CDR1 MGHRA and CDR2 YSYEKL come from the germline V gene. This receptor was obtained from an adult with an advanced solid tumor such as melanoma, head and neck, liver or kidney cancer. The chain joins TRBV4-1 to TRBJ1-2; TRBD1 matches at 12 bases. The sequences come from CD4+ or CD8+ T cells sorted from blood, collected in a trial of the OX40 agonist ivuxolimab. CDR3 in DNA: TGCGCCAGCAGCCAGGGGACAGGGGGCCGGGGCTACACCTTC. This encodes CASSQGTGGRGYTF.